This T cell receptor (beta chain) stems from a study of T cell responses to AZD1222 COVID-19 vaccine. Overall study findings and caveats: Only after the peak T cell response were repertoires sampled. Spike regions recognized by vaccine-associated CD4 TCRs spanned the protein, led by 160-218 and 743-854. Nearly half of spike-specific TCRs reportedly go after variant regions that carry no mutations. Only a handful of people who got AZD1222 tested seropositive at baseline.

Profiling relied on immunoSEQ multiplex PCR, and the TCRdb table lists in-frame clones only, not all of them. The sample includes under 80,000 clones, 79% of them seen just once. Remarks on this clone: Its target is not known.

This clonotype was sampled from an adult in good health. Specimen: peripheral blood, collected on day 0 of MenACWY control vaccination.

The CDR3 region has the DNA TGTGCCAGCAGCTTAGCGGCAGGGGATGGCTACACCTTC. Translating it yields CASSLAAGDGYTF. This rearrangement joins TRBV7-9 to TRBJ1-2; D may be TRBD1 (6 bases). Germline V gene data show CDR1 as SEHNR and CDR2 as FQNEAQ (reference sequence). This CDR3 is built from 13 residues. V was shortened by 0 bases and J by 6 bases, with 8 bases between the two germline ends.